These 5 T cell receptor beta chains share one sample of origin, sequenced in a study of TIL therapy for anti-PD-1-resistant metastatic lung cancer. Sequencing used immunoSEQ v3. Assay used: immunoSEQ multiplex PCR; TCRdb lists only in-frame clones, some missing. In the table there are around 33,000 clones, 70% to 80% of which are singletons. Described time point: pre-treatment sample, taken before nivolumab and TIL therapy. The input for sequencing was blood, taken at baseline. All receptors derive from a woman between 30 and 79 years old with non-small cell lung cancer.

This clone was counted once. The CDR3 is CASSLVTGTEAFF. For the CDR3, the DNA is TGTGCCAGCAGCTTGGTGACGGGCACTGAAGCTTTCTTT. The rearrangement joins TRBV5-6 to TRBJ1-1, with D hard to call. The CDR3 is made up of 13 amino acids. Looked up from germline, CDR1 is SGHDT and CDR2 is YYEEEE. V dropped 0 bases and J dropped 4 bases, with 7 bases sitting between them.

This rearrangement joins TRBV19 to TRBJ2-7, with D hard to call. The CDR3 contains 15 residues. With 2 bases removed from V and 3 bases from J, the gap between germline ends came to 14 bases. The germline gives CDR1 LNHDA, CDR2 SQIVND (reference sequence). The CDR3 reads CASSIRPKPFYEQYF. CDR3 DNA: TGTGCCAGTAGTATAAGGCCGAAACCTTTCTACGAGCAGTACTTC. The variable domain in full, completed from reference TRBV19 and TRBJ2-7, reads DGGITQSPKYLFRKEGQNVTLSCEQNLNHDAMYWYRQDPGQGLRLIYYSQIVNDFQKGDIAEGYSVSREKKESFPLTVTSAQKNPTAFYLCASSIRPKPFYEQYFGPGTRLTVT.

The V call is TRBV7-2, the J call TRBJ2-7; D possibly corresponds to TRBD2 (6 bases). The CDR3 contains 15 residues. Germline assignment: CDR1 SGHTA and CDR2 FQGNSA. V lost 5 bases to trimming and J lost 4 bases, with 18 bases between them. In DNA, the CDR3 is TGTGCCAGCAGCGCACCCCACGGAGGGTCGTACGAGCAGTACTTC. Its translation: CASSAPHGGSYEQYF.

This clone is a singleton in its sample. This chain links TRBV30 with TRBJ1-3; the match to TRBD1 covers 10 bases. CDR3 size: 16 residues. Looked up from germline, CDR1 is GTSNPN and CDR2 is SVGIG (reference sequence). V shed 7 bases and J 4 bases; nucleotides not matched to a gene: 13. As DNA, the CDR3 is TGTGCCTACCGACCTTATGACAGGGGGCCGGGAAACACCATATATTTT. It is translated as CAYRPYDRGPGNTIYF.

Here the CDR3 reads CASSPGTANYGYTF. The DNA for the CDR3 is TGTGCCAGCAGTCCCGGGACAGCGAACTATGGCTACACCTTC. V usage is TRBV6-1 and J usage is TRBJ1-2; 7 bases agree with TRBD1. Germline CDR1 is MNHNS and CDR2 is SASEGT. The CDR3 loop spans 14 amino acids. V was clipped by 5 bases and J by 2 bases; unmatched bases: 5.